This TCR beta chain is from a study of identical twins. Template switching added a universal primer binding site, and final cDNA carried unique molecular identifiers. One entry per CDR3 protein results from TCRdb running MiXCR on the 5' RACE reads. The table has 200,000 to 300,000 distinct CDR3 sequences, about 10% seen once; the top ten hold over 8%. This CDR3 comprises 14 residues. V shed 3 bases, J shed 2 bases, and the junction held 4 bases outside the gene matches. Germline V gene lookup returns CDR1 DFQATT and CDR2 SNEGSKA (reference sequence). Healthy Caucasian individuals made up all the donors. There are a few counts of this clonotype.

This sequence originates from a man aged 50-59 years in good health. Sequencing used memory T cells sorted from blood. V usage is TRBV20-1 and J usage is TRBJ2-7; 10 bases line up with TRBD1. CDR3 protein: CSASFGTGAYEQYF. CDR3 sequence (DNA): TGCAGTGCTAGCTTCGGGACAGGGGCCTACGAGCAGTACTTC.